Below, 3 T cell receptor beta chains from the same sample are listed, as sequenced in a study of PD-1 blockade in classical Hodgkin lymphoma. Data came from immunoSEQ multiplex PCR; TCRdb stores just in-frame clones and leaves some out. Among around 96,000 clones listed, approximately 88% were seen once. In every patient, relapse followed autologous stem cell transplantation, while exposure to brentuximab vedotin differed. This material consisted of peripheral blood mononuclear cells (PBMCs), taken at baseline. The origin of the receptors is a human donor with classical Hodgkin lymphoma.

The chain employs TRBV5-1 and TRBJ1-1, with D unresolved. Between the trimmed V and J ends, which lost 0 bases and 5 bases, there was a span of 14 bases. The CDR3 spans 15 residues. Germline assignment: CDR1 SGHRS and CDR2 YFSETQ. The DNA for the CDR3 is TGCGCCAGCAGCTTGGATTGGACCTCCGGGACTGAAGCTTTCTTT. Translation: CASSLDWTSGTEAFF.

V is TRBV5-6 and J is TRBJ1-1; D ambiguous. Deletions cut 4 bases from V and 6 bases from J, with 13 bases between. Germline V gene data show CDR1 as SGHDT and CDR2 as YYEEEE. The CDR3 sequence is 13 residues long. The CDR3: CASSLGSSPEAFF. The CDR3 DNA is TGTGCCAGCAGCCTTGGGTCGAGCCCTGAAGCTTTCTTT.

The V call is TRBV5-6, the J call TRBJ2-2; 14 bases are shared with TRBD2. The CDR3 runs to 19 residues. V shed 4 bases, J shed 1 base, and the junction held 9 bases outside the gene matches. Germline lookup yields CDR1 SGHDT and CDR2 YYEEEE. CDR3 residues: CASSVRPGTSGGNTGELFF. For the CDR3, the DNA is TGTGCCAGCAGCGTACGCCCCGGGACTAGCGGGGGGAACACCGGGGAGCTGTTTTTT.